These T cell receptor beta chains were read from a single sample in a study of Tregs in tolerant kidney transplant recipients. Assay used: immunoSEQ multiplex PCR; TCRdb lists only in-frame clones, some missing. The sample yields around 98,000 clones, approximately 94% seen once. The sequencing used CD4+ T cells from blood, collected before the transplant. These receptors were collected from a human donor who received a combined kidney and bone marrow transplant. CDR3s include the opening cysteine and the closing phenylalanine or tryptophan. The D gene is left open where the match is weak. Clone size is given for some rows only: seen once, a few or many times, or a class if the clone is expanded.

>NA|TRBV7-2|NA|TRBJ1-2
TGTGCCAGCAGCTTCCCGACATGGGGCTACACCTTC
CASSFPTWGYTF
>NA|TRBV4-1|TRBD1|TRBJ2-6
TGCGCCAGCAGCCAGCACTACAGGGGAACTGGGGCCAACGTCCTGACTTTC
CASSQHYRGTGANVLTF
>NA|TRBV7-2|NA|TRBJ2-1
TGTGCCAGCAGCTTACAGTTGCGGCTTAACAATGAGCAGTTCTTC
CASSLQLRLNNEQFF
>NA|TRBV2|TRBD1|TRBJ1-2
TGTGCCAGCAGTCTTTTCCCGGGACAGCGGTATGGCTACACCTTC
CASSLFPGQRYGYTF
>NA|TRBV7-2|TRBD1|TRBJ2-7
TGTGCCAGCAGCTCCCGAGCAGGGGGCGGGACCTCCTACGAGCAGTACTTC
CASSSRAGGGTSYEQYF
>NA|TRBV7-9|NA|TRBJ2-1
TGTGCCAGCAGCCCCCCCCCAGGACACGAAACTTTGGGTGAGCAGTTCTTC
CASSPPPGHETLGEQFF
>NA|TRBV5-4|NA|TRBJ2-7
TGTGCCAGCAGCTTCCGGGAGAGGCATGAGCGGTACTTC
CASSFRERHERYF
>NA|TRBV7-2|NA|TRBJ2-7
TGTGCCAGCAGCTTAGCCACAGCTTACGAGCAGTACTTC
CASSLATAYEQYF
>NA|TRBV5-5|NA|TRBJ1-6
TGTGCCAGCAGCTTGTGGCGAGTGACGGAGGGGAGCTCCTATAATTCCCCCCTCCACTTT
CASSLWRVTEGSSYNSPLHF
>NA|TRBV11-2|NA|TRBJ1-4
TGTGCCAGCAGCCCCTGGCAGGGTAGGGAAAAACTGTTTTTT
CASSPWQGREKLFF
>NA|TRBV19|TRBD2|TRBJ2-1
TGTGCCAGTAACAAACTAGCGGGGGGTCCCTACAATGAGCAGTTCTTC
CASNKLAGGPYNEQFF
>NA|TRBV7-9|TRBD1|TRBJ2-3
TGTGCCAGCAGCCCAACCACAGGGGGCGTCACAGATACGCAGTATTTT
CASSPTTGGVTDTQYF
>NA|TRBV9|TRBD2|TRBJ2-1
TGTGCCAGCAGCGTAGAGGGGGGACTAGCGGGAGTAGTAACCTACAATGAGCAGTTCTTC
CASSVEGGLAGVVTYNEQFF
>NA|TRBV19|NA|TRBJ1-1
TGTGCCAGTACCTCCAGGGGCCTGAACACTGAAGCTTTCTTT
CASTSRGLNTEAFF
>NA|TRBV5-1|NA|TRBJ2-5
TGCGCCAGCAGCTTGGCTGTCAGACAAGAGACCCAGTACTTC
CASSLAVRQETQYF
>NA|TRBV5-4|TRBD1|TRBJ1-1
TGTGCCAGCAGCGCCACCGGGACAGGGGGCCATGGCAAAGCTTTCTTT
CASSATGTGGHGKAFF
>NA|TRBV6-5|TRBD1|TRBJ2-2
TGTGCCAGCAGCCGGACAGGGAACACCGGGGAGCTGTTTTTT
CASSRTGNTGELFF
>NA|TRBV11-3|TRBD1|TRBJ1-1
TGTGCCAGCAGCGGATTGGGGCAGGGGGGCACTGAAGCTTTCTTT
CASSGLGQGGTEAFF
>once|TRBV30|TRBD1|TRBJ2-7
TGTGCCTGGAGTGTGAGGTTCGGGACAGATCTCTACGAGCAGTACTTC
CAWSVRFGTDLYEQYF
>NA|TRBV7-6|NA|TRBJ2-7
TGTGCCAGCAGCTTAGCGGGGGGGCCATCCTACGAGCAGTACTTC
CASSLAGGPSYEQYF
>NA|TRBV6-1|TRBD1|TRBJ1-1
TGTGCCAGCAGTCGGGACAGAATGAACACTGAAGCTTTCTTT
CASSRDRMNTEAFF
>NA|TRBV18|NA|TRBJ1-2
TGTGCCAGCTCACCATTGACAGACTATGGCTACACCTTC
CASSPLTDYGYTF
>NA|TRBV5-4|TRBD2|TRBJ2-7
TGTGCCAGCAGCTTGGGGGGACTAGCGGGAGCTTACGAGCAGTACTTC
CASSLGGLAGAYEQYF
>NA|TRBV5-1|NA|TRBJ1-4
TGCGCCAGTTTGGGGACTGAGAATGAAAAACTGTTTTTT
CASLGTENEKLFF
>NA|TRBV11-2|TRBD2|TRBJ2-7
TGTGCCAGCAGCTTAATTCTCGGGAGGCCCCACGAGCAGTACTTC
CASSLILGRPHEQYF
>NA|TRBV2|TRBD1|TRBJ2-6
TGTGCCAGCAGGACAGGGAACTCTGGGGCCAACGTCCTGACTTTC
CASRTGNSGANVLTF
>NA|TRBV7-2|NA|TRBJ2-5
TGTGCCAGCACCACAAGACTGGGGGGAGAGACCCAGTACTTC
CASTTRLGGETQYF
>NA|TRBV19|TRBD1|TRBJ1-1
TGTGCCAGTAGTCGACAGGGGTTCATGAACACTGAAGCTTTCTTT
CASSRQGFMNTEAFF
>NA|TRBV7-9|TRBD1|TRBJ2-1
TGTGCCAGCAGCTTAAGATCTGGACAGGGTCTCAATGAGCAGTTCTTC
CASSLRSGQGLNEQFF
>NA|TRBV16|NA|TRBJ2-7
TGTGCCAGCAGCCACACCCAGGCCGGGAGTTGGCAGTACTTC
CASSHTQAGSWQYF
>NA|TRBV21-1|NA|TRBJ1-4
TGTGCCAGCAGAGGGGTAGAGGTCACGGCAGGGGAAAAACTGTTTTTT
CASRGVEVTAGEKLFF
>NA|TRBV28|TRBD1|TRBJ1-3
TGTGCCAGCAGTCCCTCCGGGACAGGGTCCCCCGGGCGCACCATATATTTT
CASSPSGTGSPGRTIYF
>NA|TRBV5-1|NA|TRBJ1-1
TGCGCCAGCAGCCGAACCACAGGGATGAACACTGAAGCTTTCTTT
CASSRTTGMNTEAFF
>NA|TRBV12-5|NA|TRBJ1-3
TGTGCTAGTGGCCTAGGGGAATCTGGAAACACCATATATTTT
CASGLGESGNTIYF
>NA|TRBV7-9|TRBD2|TRBJ2-7
TGTGCCAGCAGCCCCAGGACTAGCGGGATGAGGTACTACGAGCAGTACTTC
CASSPRTSGMRYYEQYF
>NA|TRBV27|TRBD1|TRBJ1-5
TGTGCCAGCAGGAAAGGACAGGGGGGTACTCAGCCCCAGCATTTT
CASRKGQGGTQPQHF
>once|TRBV5-3|TRBD1|TRBJ2-1
TGTGCCAGAAGCTTTGTAGGGACAGGGGTCTTC
CARSFVGTGVF
>NA|TRBV7-2|NA|TRBJ2-5
TGTGCCAGCAGCCCTCACCCCCGACCACTAACCCCCGAAGAGACCCAGTACTTC
CASSPHPRPLTPEETQYF
>NA|TRBV7-9|TRBD2|TRBJ2-5
TGTGCCAGCAGCTTAATCGGAAAACTAGCGGGAGCTTACCAAGAGACCCAGTACTTC
CASSLIGKLAGAYQETQYF
>NA|TRBV5-1|NA|TRBJ2-2
TGCGCCAGCAGCTTGTCAACGGGGTCGAACACCGGGGAGCTGTTTTTT
CASSLSTGSNTGELFF
>NA|TRBV19|TRBD1|TRBJ2-7
TGTGCCAGTAGTCTCGACAGGGGGTACGAGCAGTACTTC
CASSLDRGYEQYF
>NA|TRBV7-5|NA|TRBJ1-3
TGTGTCAGAAGCTCCGGACAGACATCTGGAAACACCATATATTTT
CVRSSGQTSGNTIYF
>NA|TRBV7-2|TRBD2|TRBJ2-2
TGTGCCAGCAGCGCCCTAGCGGGAGAGGGCACCGGGGAGCTGTTTTTT
CASSALAGEGTGELFF
>few|TRBV20-1|NA|TRBJ1-1
TGCAGTGCTAGGCGGGACACTGAAGCTTTCTTT
CSARRDTEAFF
>NA|TRBV6-6|TRBD2|TRBJ2-5
TGTGCCAGCAGTTACCACGTAGCGGGTCAAGAGACCCAGTACTTC
CASSYHVAGQETQYF
>NA|TRBV4-2|TRBD1|TRBJ1-4
TGTGCCAGCAGCCAGGCCGGGACAGTGGGCGGAAAACTGTTTTTT
CASSQAGTVGGKLFF